This T cell receptor (beta chain) derives from a study of T cells in tuberculosis. Study context: Blood was taken before or within 7 days of anti-tuberculosis therapy.

Documented time point: new active TB diagnosis, blood taken before or within 7 days of starting treatment. Unsorted cryopreserved PBMC were sequenced, averaging around 99,000 T cells per clinical donor. Libraries were prepared by immunoSEQ multiplex PCR; TCRdb keeps only in-frame clonotypes and omits some of them. The repertoire holds roughly 34,000 clones, with 87% as singletons. This clonotype was obtained from an adult with tuberculosis. The source material was PBMCs, sampled at tuberculosis diagnosis.

In nucleotides, the CDR3 is TGTGCCAGCAGCCCCGACAGGTTCTCCTACGAGCAGTACTTC. It translates to CASSPDRFSYEQYF. V gene TRBV4-2 combines with J gene TRBJ2-7; perhaps TRBD1 as D (6 bases). The CDR3 runs to 14 residues. Between the trimmed V and J ends, which lost 4 bases and 0 bases, there was a span of 10 bases. Germline CDR1 LGHNA, CDR2 YNFKEQ.